This T cell receptor (beta chain) originates from a study of blood T cell repertoires in COVID-19. Study information: Samples taken during acute and convalescent COVID-19 were collected in the United States, Italy and Spain. PBMCs, B-cell-depleted T cells, or T cells provided the cDNA or gDNA that made up the material.

The V segment lost 6 bases and the J segment 5 bases; nucleotides outside the gene matches: 8. Per the germline V gene, CDR1 is MNHNY and CDR2 is SVGAGI (reference sequence). There are 14 residues in the CDR3. As originally analysed: Reference gene primer amplification yielded estimated nucleated cell counts. The method was immunoSEQ multiplex PCR; TCRdb's version includes in-frame clones alone and lacks a portion of them. Clone size and the V and J calls come from that table; the DNA yielded D and trimming. There are 150,000 to 200,000 clones in the sample; around 85% occur only once, and about 1.2% lies in the top ten.

The receptor comes from a man aged 55 to 70 who had recovered from COVID-19. Sample: peripheral blood. The chain joins TRBV6-6 to TRBJ2-5; 8 nucleotides agree with TRBD1. This chain's CDR3 is CASRPSGGWETQYF. Here the CDR3 DNA reads TGTGCCAGCAGGCCTTCAGGGGGCTGGGAGACCCAGTACTTC.